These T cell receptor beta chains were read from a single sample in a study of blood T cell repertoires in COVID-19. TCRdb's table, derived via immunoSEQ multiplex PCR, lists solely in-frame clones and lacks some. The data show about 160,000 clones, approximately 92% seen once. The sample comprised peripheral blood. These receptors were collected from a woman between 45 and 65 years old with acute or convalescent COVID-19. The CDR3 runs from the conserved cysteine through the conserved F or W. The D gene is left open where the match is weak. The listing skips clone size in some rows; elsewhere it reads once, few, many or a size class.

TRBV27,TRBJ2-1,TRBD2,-,CASSPGTSENEQFF,TGTGCCAGCAGTCCTGGGACTAGTGAAAATGAGCAGTTCTTC
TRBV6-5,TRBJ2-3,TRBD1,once,CASSYRDRSTDTQYF,TGTGCCAGCAGTTACCGGGACAGAAGCACAGATACGCAGTATTTT
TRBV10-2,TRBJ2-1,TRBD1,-,CASSGTGSYNEQFF,TGCGCCAGCAGTGGGACAGGGAGCTACAATGAGCAGTTCTTC
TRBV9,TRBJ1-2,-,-,CASSVVGGSYGYTF,TGTGCCAGCAGCGTAGTTGGGGGCTCCTATGGCTACACCTTC
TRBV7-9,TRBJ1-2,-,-,CASSLEGIGSGYTF,TGTGCCAGCAGCCTCGAGGGTATCGGTAGCGGCTACACCTTC
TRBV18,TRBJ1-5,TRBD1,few,CASSPLGTGINQPQHF,TGTGCCAGCTCACCACTCGGGACAGGGATCAATCAGCCCCAGCATTTT
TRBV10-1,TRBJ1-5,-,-,CAGPRCRGNQPQHF,TGCGCCGGACCAAGATGCAGGGGAAATCAGCCCCAGCATTTT
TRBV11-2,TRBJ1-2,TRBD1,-,CASSSGQRNYGYTF,TGTGCCAGCAGCTCGGGACAGCGTAACTATGGCTACACCTTC
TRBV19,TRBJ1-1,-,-,CASSIGIGENTEAFF,TGTGCCAGTAGTATAGGGATTGGAGAGAACACTGAAGCTTTCTTT
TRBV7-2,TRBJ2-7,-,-,CASSPDRYSYEQYF,TGTGCCAGCAGCCCAGACAGGTACTCCTACGAGCAGTACTTC
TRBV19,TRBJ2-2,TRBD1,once,CASSPGQGNTGELFF,TGTGCCAGTTCTCCGGGACAGGGGAACACCGGGGAGCTGTTTTTT
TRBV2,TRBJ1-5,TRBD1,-,CASSVDRGEQPQHF,TGTGCCAGCAGTGTTGACAGGGGAGAACAGCCCCAGCATTTT
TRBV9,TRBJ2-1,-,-,CASSVLASGYNEQFF,TGTGCCAGCAGCGTCCTCGCTTCAGGTTACAATGAGCAGTTCTTC
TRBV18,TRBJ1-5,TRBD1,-,CASSAGTAATYSNQPQHF,TGTGCCAGCTCAGCCGGGACAGCCGCGACCTATAGCAATCAGCCCCAGCATTTT
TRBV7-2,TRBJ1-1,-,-,CASSLAQGFNTEAFF,TGTGCCAGCAGCTTAGCACAGGGCTTTAACACTGAAGCTTTCTTT
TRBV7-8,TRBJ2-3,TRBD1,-,CASSLGTGWKDTQYF,TGTGCCAGCAGCTTAGGGACAGGTTGGAAAGATACGCAGTATTTT
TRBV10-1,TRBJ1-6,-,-,CASSESSRGTGNSPLHF,TGCGCCAGCAGTGAATCCTCAAGGGGGACGGGGAATTCACCCCTCCACTTT
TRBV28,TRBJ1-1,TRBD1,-,CASRLSRGLTEAFF,TGTGCCAGCAGGCTAAGTAGGGGGCTCACTGAAGCTTTCTTT
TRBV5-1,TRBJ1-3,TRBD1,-,CASSQGQGRMAGNTIYF,TGCGCCAGCAGTCAAGGACAGGGGAGAATGGCTGGAAACACCATATATTTT
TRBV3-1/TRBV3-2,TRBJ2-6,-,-,CASSQDVTASGANVLTF,TGTGCCAGCAGCCAAGATGTGACAGCCTCTGGGGCCAACGTCCTGACTTTC